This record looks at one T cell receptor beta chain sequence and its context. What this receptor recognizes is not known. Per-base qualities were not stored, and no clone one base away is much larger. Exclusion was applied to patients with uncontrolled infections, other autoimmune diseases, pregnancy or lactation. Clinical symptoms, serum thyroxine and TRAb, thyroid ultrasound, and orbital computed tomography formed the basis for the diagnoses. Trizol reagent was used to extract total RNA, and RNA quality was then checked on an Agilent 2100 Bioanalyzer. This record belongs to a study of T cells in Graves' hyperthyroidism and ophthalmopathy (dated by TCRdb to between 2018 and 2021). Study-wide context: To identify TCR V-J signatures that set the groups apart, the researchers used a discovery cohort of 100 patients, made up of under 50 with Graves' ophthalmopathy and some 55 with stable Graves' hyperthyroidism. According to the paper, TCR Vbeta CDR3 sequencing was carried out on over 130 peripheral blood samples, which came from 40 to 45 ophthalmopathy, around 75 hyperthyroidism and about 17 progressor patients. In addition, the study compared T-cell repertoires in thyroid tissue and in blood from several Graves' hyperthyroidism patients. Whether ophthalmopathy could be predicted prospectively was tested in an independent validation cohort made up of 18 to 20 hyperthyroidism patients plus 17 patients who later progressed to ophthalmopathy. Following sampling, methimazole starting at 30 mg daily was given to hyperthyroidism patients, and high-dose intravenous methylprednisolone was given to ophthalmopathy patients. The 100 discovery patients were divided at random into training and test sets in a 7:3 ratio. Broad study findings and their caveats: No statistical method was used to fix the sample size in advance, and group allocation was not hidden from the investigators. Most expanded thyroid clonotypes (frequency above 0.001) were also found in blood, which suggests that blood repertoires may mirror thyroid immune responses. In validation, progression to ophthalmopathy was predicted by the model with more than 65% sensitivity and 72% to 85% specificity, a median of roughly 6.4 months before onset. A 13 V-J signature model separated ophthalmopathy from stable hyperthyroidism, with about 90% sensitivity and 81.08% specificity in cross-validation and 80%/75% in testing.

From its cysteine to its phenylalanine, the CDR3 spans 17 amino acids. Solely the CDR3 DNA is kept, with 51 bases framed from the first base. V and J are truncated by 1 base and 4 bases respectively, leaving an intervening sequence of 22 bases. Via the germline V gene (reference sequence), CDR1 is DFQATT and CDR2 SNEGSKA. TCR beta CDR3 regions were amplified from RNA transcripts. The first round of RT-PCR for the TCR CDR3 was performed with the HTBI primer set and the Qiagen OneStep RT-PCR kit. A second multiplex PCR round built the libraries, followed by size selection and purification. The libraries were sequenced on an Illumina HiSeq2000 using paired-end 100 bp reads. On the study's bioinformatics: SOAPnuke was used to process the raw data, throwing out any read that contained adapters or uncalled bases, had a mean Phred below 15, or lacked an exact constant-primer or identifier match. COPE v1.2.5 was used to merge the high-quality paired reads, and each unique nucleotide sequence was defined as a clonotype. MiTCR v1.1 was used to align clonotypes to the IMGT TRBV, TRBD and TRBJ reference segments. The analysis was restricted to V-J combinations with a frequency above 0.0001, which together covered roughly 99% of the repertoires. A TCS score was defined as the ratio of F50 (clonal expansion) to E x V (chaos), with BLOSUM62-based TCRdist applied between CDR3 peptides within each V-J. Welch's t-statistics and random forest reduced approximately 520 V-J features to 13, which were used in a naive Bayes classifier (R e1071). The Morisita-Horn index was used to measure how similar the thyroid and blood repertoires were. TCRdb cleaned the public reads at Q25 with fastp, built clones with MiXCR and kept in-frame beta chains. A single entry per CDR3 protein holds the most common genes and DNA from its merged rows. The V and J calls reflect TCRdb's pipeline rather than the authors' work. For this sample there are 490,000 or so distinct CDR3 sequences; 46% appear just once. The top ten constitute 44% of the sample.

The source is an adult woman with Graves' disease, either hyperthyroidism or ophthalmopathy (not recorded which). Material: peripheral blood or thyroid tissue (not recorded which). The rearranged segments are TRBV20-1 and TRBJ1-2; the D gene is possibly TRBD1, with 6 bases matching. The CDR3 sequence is CSARVPGQSPRGYGYTF. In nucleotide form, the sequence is TGCAGTGCTAGAGTACCGGGACAAAGCCCTAGGGGCTATGGCTACACCTTC.